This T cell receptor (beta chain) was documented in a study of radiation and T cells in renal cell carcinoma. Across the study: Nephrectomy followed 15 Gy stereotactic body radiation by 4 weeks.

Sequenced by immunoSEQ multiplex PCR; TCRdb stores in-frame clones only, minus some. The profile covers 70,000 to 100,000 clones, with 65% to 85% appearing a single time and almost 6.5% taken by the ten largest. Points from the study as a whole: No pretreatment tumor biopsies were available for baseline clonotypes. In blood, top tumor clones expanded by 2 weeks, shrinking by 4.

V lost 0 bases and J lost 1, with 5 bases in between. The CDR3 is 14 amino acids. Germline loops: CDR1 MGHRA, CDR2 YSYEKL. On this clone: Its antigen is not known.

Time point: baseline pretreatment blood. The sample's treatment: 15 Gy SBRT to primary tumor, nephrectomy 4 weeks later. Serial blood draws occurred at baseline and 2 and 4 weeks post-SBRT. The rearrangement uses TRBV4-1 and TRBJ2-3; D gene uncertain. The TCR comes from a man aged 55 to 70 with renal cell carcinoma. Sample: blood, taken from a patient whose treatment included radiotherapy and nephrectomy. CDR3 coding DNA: TGCGCCAGCAGCCAAGAGGGCGGCACAGATACGCAGTATTTT. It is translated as CASSQEGGTDTQYF.